These 13 T cell receptor beta chains originate from one sample sequenced in a study of blood T cell repertoires in COVID-19. Assay used: immunoSEQ multiplex PCR; TCRdb lists only in-frame clones, some missing. The sample includes some 220,000 clones, about 80% seen only once; the top ten take about 1.3%. Sequencing was carried out using PBMCs or T cells enriched from blood (not recorded which). The receptors come from a woman aged 40 to 49 with acute COVID-19.

This sequence joins TRBV30 and TRBJ2-2; 7 nucleotides align to TRBD2. Unmatched junction bases numbered 3, after V lost 1 base and J lost 4 bases. Germline values: CDR1 GTSNPN, CDR2 SVGIG (reference sequence). The CDR3 contains 14 residues. CDR3 nucleotides: TGTGCCTGGAGTGGGGTAGCGGGCACCGGGGAGCTGTTTTTT. Protein: CAWSGVAGTGELFF. The full variable domain, with the rest looked up from reference TRBV30 and TRBJ2-2, is SQTIHQWPATLVQPVGSPLSLECTVEGTSNPNLYWYRQAAGRGLQLLFYSVGIGQISSEVPQNLSASRPQDRQFILSSKKLLLSDSGFYLCAWSGVAGTGELFFGEGSRLTVL.

This clone was detected once. This chain joins TRBV7-2 and TRBJ2-7; no clear D. Looked up from germline, CDR1 is SGHTA and CDR2 is FQGNSA. Trimming removed 2 bases from V and 2 bases from J, with 4 bases in between. CDR3 length: 12 residues. The DNA for the CDR3 is TGTGCCAGCAGCTTAAACACCTACGAGCAGTACTTC. Protein sequence: CASSLNTYEQYF.

The chain combines TRBV5-1 with TRBJ1-1; D perhaps matches TRBD1 (5 bases). Trimming cost V 6 bases and J 0 bases, with 9 bases left between them. Germline lookup yields CDR1 SGHRS and CDR2 YFSETQ. The CDR3 extends over 13 amino acids. CDR3 nucleotides: TGCGCCAGCACCCGGGACTTGAACACTGAAGCTTTCTTT. It encodes CASTRDLNTEAFF.

The chain links TRBV5-4 to TRBJ2-3, with 7 bases identical to TRBD1. Germline CDR1 reads SGHNT; CDR2 reads YYREEE (reference sequence). V trimming: 0 bases; J trimming: 2 bases; junction bases outside the gene matches: 3. CDR3 length: 15 residues. For the CDR3, the DNA is TGTGCCAGCAGCTTGGAAAAGGGGGCCACAGATACGCAGTATTTT. This translates into CASSLEKGATDTQYF. The whole variable domain, filled in from reference TRBV5-4 and TRBJ2-3, reads ETGVTQSPTHLIKTRGQQVTLRCSSQSGHNTVSWYQQALGQGPQFIFQYYREEENGRGNFPPRFSGLQFPNYSSELNVNALELDDSALYLCASSLEKGATDTQYFGPGTRLTVL.

The chain recombines TRBV28 with TRBJ2-3, with 7 bases aligning to TRBD1. CDR3 length equals 16 residues. Germline CDR1 reads MDHEN; CDR2 reads SYDVKM. Losses at the gene ends were 6 bases for V and 4 bases for J; bases not matched to a gene: 13. The CDR3 DNA is TGTGCCAGCAGCACACCGCGGCGAGGGGGCCCAGATACGCAGTATTTT. Its protein product is CASSTPRRGGPDTQYF. The full variable domain, its missing parts supplied by reference TRBV28 and TRBJ2-3, is DVKVTQSSRYLVKRTGEKVFLECVQDMDHENMFWYRQDPGLGLRLIYFSYDVKMKEKGDIPEGYSVSREKKERFSLILESASTNQTSMYLCASSTPRRGGPDTQYFGPGTRLTVL.

The genes are TRBV5-1 and TRBJ2-7, with a tentative D call TRBD2 (6 bases). Germline V gene data show CDR1 as SGHRS and CDR2 as YFSETQ. The CDR3 consists of 14 residues. The germline V and J ends were trimmed by 4 bases and 4 bases, with 15 bases remaining between them. CDR3 DNA sequence: TGCGCCAGCAGCCAGAGCAGTGGAGGGTACGAGCAGTACTTC. This codes for CASSQSSGGYEQYF.

The chain is built from TRBV2 and TRBJ2-1; 10 bases agree with TRBD1. The CDR3 covers 14 residues. V trimming: 6 bases; J trimming: 6 bases; junction bases outside the gene matches: 5. Germline loops: CDR1 SNHLY, CDR2 FYNNEI. The CDR3 loop is CASRRGQGGNEQFF. In nucleotides, the CDR3 is TGTGCCAGCAGAAGAGGACAGGGGGGCAATGAGCAGTTCTTC.

This clone was seen only a few times. J is TRBJ1-3 and V is TRBV28; D not resolved. CDR3 size: 14 residues. V was pared by 11 bases and J by 0 bases, with 14 bases between. Germline lookup yields CDR1 MDHEN and CDR2 SYDVKM. In nucleotides, the CDR3 is TGTGCCTCCGGACTGTTTAGCTCTGGAAACACCATATATTTT. Translating it yields CASGLFSSGNTIYF. Drawing the rest from reference TRBV28 and TRBJ1-3, the complete variable domain is DVKVTQSSRYLVKRTGEKVFLECVQDMDHENMFWYRQDPGLGLRLIYFSYDVKMKEKGDIPEGYSVSREKKERFSLILESASTNQTSMYLCASGLFSSGNTIYFGEGSWLTVV.

The chain recombines TRBV14 with TRBJ2-6; weak D call: TRBD2 (5 bases). Germline assignment: CDR1 SGHDN and CDR2 FVKESK. The CDR3 covers 15 residues. The V and J ends lost 1 base and 2 bases respectively, with 6 bases between them. Written as DNA, the CDR3 is TGTGCCAGCAGCCAAGGAGGGACTGGGGCCAACGTCCTGACTTTC. As protein: CASSQGGTGANVLTF.

V is TRBV7-3 and J is TRBJ2-3, with 9 bases lining up with TRBD1. CDR1 and CDR2 from the germline V gene are SGHTA and FQGTGA. This CDR3 is built from 14 residues. The V segment lost 4 bases and the J segment 4 bases; nucleotides outside the gene matches: 3. In nucleotides, the CDR3 is TGTGCCAGCAGCTCGGGGACAGGGCCAGATACGCAGTATTTT. It yields the protein CASSSGTGPDTQYF.

This clone showed up just a few times. The chain couples TRBV3-1 (or the pseudogene TRBV3-2) to TRBJ2-6; 9 bases line up with TRBD2. CDR3 size: 18 residues. V shed 1 base and J 3 bases; nucleotides not matched to a gene: 7. The germline V gene encodes CDR1 LGHDT and CDR2 YNNKEL (reference sequence). In nucleotides, the CDR3 is TGTGCCAGCAGCCAAGTCAGACTAGCGGTATATGGGGCCAACGTCCTGACTTTC. Its protein is CASSQVRLAVYGANVLTF.

The chain recombines TRBV7-9 with TRBJ2-3; 7 positions agree with TRBD2. After removal of 4 bases from V and 2 bases from J, the junction contained 6 bases not matched to a gene. Germline V gene data show CDR1 as SEHNR and CDR2 as FQNEAQ (reference sequence). The CDR3 contains 15 residues. The CDR3 bases are TGTGCCAGCAGCTCGTTAGCGGGCTTCACAGATACGCAGTATTTT. It is translated as CASSSLAGFTDTQYF.

This chain connects TRBV28 to TRBJ1-1, with D unclear. Germline lookup yields CDR1 MDHEN and CDR2 SYDVKM. The V and J ends lost 3 bases and 4 bases respectively, with 6 bases between them. The length of the CDR3 is 12 residues. CDR3 loop: CASSLRATEAFF. The CDR3 DNA sequence: TGTGCCAGCAGTTTGCGGGCCACTGAAGCTTTCTTT.